Following are 31 T cell receptor beta chains from one sample sequenced in a study of shared clonotypes between healthy human individuals (dated by TCRdb to about 2020). CD8 naive samples were obtained by positive selection for CCR7 among CD45RO-negative cells, yielding a CD45RA+CCR7+ population from which TemRA cells were excluded. Libraries came from the immunoSEQ multiplex PCR assay. Not all clones reach the TCRdb copy of this immuneACCESS table, which keeps in-frame sequences only. Checked studies attribute under half of the gap to unresolved V genes and leave the rest unexplained. This sample holds hundreds of thousands of clones; roughly 96% were observed only once. The biggest ten clones account for roughly 0.1% of the sample. Sequencing was performed on naive CD8+ T cells sorted from blood. The cell subset or site label on this specimen signifies: CD45RA+CCR7+. The source is a woman younger than 45 in good health.

The chain joins TRBV4-2 to TRBJ1-1, with 8 bases lining up with TRBD1. Germline CDR1 and CDR2: LGHNA and YNFKEQ. The CDR3 has 16 amino acids. J was trimmed by 1 base and V by 3 bases; bases with no gene match: 7. The CDR3 loop reads CASSQFRGQGNTEAFF. CDR3 coding DNA: TGTGCCAGCAGCCAGTTCCGCGGACAGGGGAACACTGAAGCTTTCTTT.

The count of this clone is one. The chain links TRBV28 to TRBJ2-5, with TRBD1 as a possible D gene (5 bases). The J call may not be correct, given that the DNA end is closer to TRBJ2-7. Per the germline V gene, CDR1 is MDHEN and CDR2 is SYDVKM. The CDR3 consists of 15 residues. The CDR3 nucleotides are TGTGCCAGCAGCAACAACAGGAGATCATACTACGAGCAGTACTTC. Translated, it gives CASSNNRRSYYEQYF.

The rearrangement joins TRBV29-1 to TRBJ2-3; 7 bases are a match to TRBD2. V lost 5 bases to trimming and J lost 4 bases; unmatched junction nucleotides: 6. The CDR3 runs to 13 residues. CDR1 SQVTM and CDR2 ANQGSEA come from the germline V gene. CDR3 amino acids: CSVRGGRADTQYF. The CDR3 DNA follows: TGCAGCGTTCGGGGAGGGCGGGCAGATACGCAGTATTTT.

The chain is built from TRBV2 and TRBJ1-5, with D possibly TRBD1 on 5 matching bases. The CDR3 has 17 residues. V gave up 7 bases and J gave up 2 bases, with 21 bases separating them. Looked up from germline, CDR1 is SNHLY and CDR2 is FYNNEI. CDR3 nucleotide sequence: TGTGCCAGCACCCTATATCGAGGGGAGTGGGGCAATCAGCCCCAGCATTTT. Protein product: CASTLYRGEWGNQPQHF.

The chain is built from TRBV6-5 and TRBJ2-1; TRBD1 matches at 10 bases. The length of the CDR3 is 13 residues. Germline V gene lookup returns CDR1 MNHEY and CDR2 SVGAGI. The V segment lost 11 bases and the J segment 7 bases; nucleotides outside the gene matches: 8. The CDR3 DNA reads as TGTGCCGGCAATAGGACAGGGGGGAATGAGCAGTTCTTC. Its translation: CAGNRTGGNEQFF.

The chain joins TRBV6-5 to TRBJ2-1, with a weak D call TRBD2 (5 bases). The germline V gene encodes CDR1 MNHEY and CDR2 SVGAGI. Trimming cost V 5 bases and J 12 bases, with 20 bases left between them. This CDR3 comprises 14 residues. The CDR3 DNA is TGTGCCAGCAGTCTCCTCGGGATGGGTGGTGGGCAGTTCTTC. Its protein product is CASSLLGMGGGQFF.

The gene calls are TRBV28 and TRBJ2-1; possibly TRBD2 for D (6 bases). The CDR3 extends over 15 amino acids. CDR1 is MDHEN, CDR2 SYDVKM, per germline. Trimming took off 3 bases at V and 0 bases at J, with 9 bases between the two ends. CDR3 nucleotide sequence: TGTGCCAGCAGTTTCGGGACTCGCTCCTACAATGAGCAGTTCTTC. This encodes CASSFGTRSYNEQFF.

This sequence joins TRBV28 and TRBJ2-7; no reliable D call. Trimming took off 1 base at V and 3 bases at J, with 7 bases between the two ends. Per the germline V gene, CDR1 is MDHEN and CDR2 is SYDVKM. The length of the CDR3 is 13 residues. DNA for the CDR3: TGTGCCAGCAGTTTATCACTCCTCTACGAGCAGTACTTC. As protein: CASSLSLLYEQYF.

The chain links TRBV5-5 to TRBJ2-7; 10 bases fit TRBD2. Unmatched junction bases numbered 12, after V lost 3 bases and J lost 3 bases. The CDR3 totals 17 residues. Per the germline V gene, CDR1 is SGHKS and CDR2 is YYEKEE (reference sequence). In DNA, the CDR3 is TGTGCCAGCAGCTGGTTTAGCGGGAGGTCCGGGCGCTACGAGCAGTACTTC. It yields the protein CASSWFSGRSGRYEQYF.

On this clone itself: Other DNA variants within this sample encode the same CDR3. This chain connects TRBV27 to TRBJ2-7; tentative D call: TRBD1 (5 bases). V was shortened by 5 bases and J by 3 bases, with 8 bases between the two germline ends. The CDR3 sequence is 12 residues long. Germline-derived CDR1 and CDR2 are MNHEY and SMNVEV (reference sequence). This chain's CDR3 is CASSSRGYEQYF. The CDR3 nucleotides are TGTGCCAGCAGTAGTAGGGGCTACGAGCAGTACTTC.

The chain couples TRBV28 to TRBJ1-3, with D possibly matching TRBD1 (6 bases). V shed 6 bases and J shed 8 bases, with 20 bases lying between them. Per the germline V gene, CDR1 is MDHEN and CDR2 is SYDVKM. This CDR3 region has 15 residues. Written as DNA, the CDR3 is TGTGCCAGCAGCATAGTAACACAGGGCAGGGACACCATATATTTT. It codes for CASSIVTQGRDTIYF.

The CDR3 DNA reads as TGTGCCAGCAGTTGGGGGTCCTACAATGAGCAGTTCTTC. This sequence encodes CASSWGSYNEQFF. The chain uses TRBV2 and TRBJ2-1, with D tentatively TRBD1 or TRBD2 (5 bases each). CDR1 and CDR2 from the germline V gene are SNHLY and FYNNEI. The CDR3 spans 13 residues. Trimming took 5 bases from V and 1 from J, leaving 6 bases between them.

The rearrangement uses TRBV11-2 and TRBJ2-1; 8 positions match TRBD2. Trimming at V came to 4 bases and at J to 7 bases, leaving 3 bases not matched to a gene. Germline loops: CDR1 SGHAT, CDR2 FQNNGV. The CDR3 runs 13 residues. The CDR3 nucleotides read TGTGCCAGCAGCTATGGACTAGCTAATGAGCAGTTCTTC. Encoded protein: CASSYGLANEQFF.

The V gene is TRBV9, the J gene TRBJ2-3; D not certain. V shed 3 bases and J shed 3 bases, with 11 bases lying between them. Germline CDR1 is SGDLS and CDR2 is YYNGEE. The CDR3 covers 14 residues. The CDR3 region has the DNA TGTGCCAGCAGCGGGCCCTTCTGGACAGATACGCAGTATTTT. Translating it yields CASSGPFWTDTQYF.

The rearrangement links TRBV20-1 to TRBJ2-5; D gene unclear. The last part of the DNA fits TRBJ2-7 better; the J call may be wrong. Germline loops: CDR1 DFQATT, CDR2 SNEGSKA (reference sequence). CDR3 length equals 11 residues. This chain's CDR3 is CSARGASEQYF. In DNA form, the CDR3 reads TGCAGTGCTAGAGGGGCCTCCGAGCAGTACTTC.

CDR3 DNA: TGTGCCAGCAGCTTAGAGGTATATTCTAGCGGGAGGGCCGAGGACACGCAGTATTTT. This gives the protein CASSLEVYSSGRAEDTQYF. The chain employs TRBV7-2 and TRBJ2-3, with TRBD2 identical over 12 bases. The CDR3 has 19 amino acids. J lost 9 bases, V lost 1 base, and 17 bases had no gene match. Looked up from germline, CDR1 is SGHTA and CDR2 is FQGNSA.

The rearrangement uses TRBV4-1 and TRBJ2-7; the D gene is possibly TRBD2 (5 bases). CDR1 and CDR2 (germline): MGHRA, YSYEKL. The CDR3 length is 15 residues. V dropped 0 bases and J dropped 3 bases, with 12 bases sitting between them. CDR3 in DNA: TGCGCCAGCAGCCAAGAGGAGGAGACACGCTACGAGCAGTACTTC. Encoded protein: CASSQEEETRYEQYF.

This chain uses TRBV7-9 with TRBJ2-5, with 7 bases identical to TRBD1. Trimming cost V 5 bases and J 5 bases; bases outside gene matches: 8. The V gene's germline CDR1 is SEHNR and CDR2 FQNEAQ (reference sequence). The CDR3 is 14 amino acids. CDR3 DNA sequence: TGTGCCAGCAGCCGACAGGGAACGGGGGAGACCCAGTACTTC. Amino acids: CASSRQGTGETQYF.

The chain combines TRBV19 with TRBJ1-5, with D perhaps matching TRBD1 (5 bases). Germline assignment: CDR1 LNHDA and CDR2 SQIVND (reference sequence). The CDR3 has 13 amino acids. The V end lost 0 bases, the J end lost 10 bases, and 10 bases lay between the germline ends. The DNA for the CDR3 is TGTGCCAGTAGTATAGACATGAGGGGCCCCCAGCATTTT. As protein: CASSIDMRGPQHF. The whole variable domain, filled in from reference TRBV19 and TRBJ1-5, reads DGGITQSPKYLFRKEGQNVTLSCEQNLNHDAMYWYRQDPGQGLRLIYYSQIVNDFQKGDIAEGYSVSREKKESFPLTVTSAQKNPTAFYLCASSIDMRGPQHFGDGTRLSIL.

This clone was seen just once. J is TRBJ2-1 and V is TRBV20-1; D tentatively fits TRBD1 or TRBD2 (5 bases each). With 1 base removed from V and 10 bases from J, the gap between germline ends came to 8 bases. This CDR3 has 11 amino acids. Germline V gives CDR1 DFQATT, CDR2 SNEGSKA (reference sequence). The CDR3 protein is CSARGGAEQFF. Here the CDR3 DNA reads TGCAGTGCTAGAGGAGGGGCCGAGCAGTTCTTC.

The V and J genes are TRBV25-1 and TRBJ1-1, with D tentatively TRBD1 (5 bases). Trimming shortened V by 1 base and J by 0 bases, and 12 bases separated the two germline ends. The CDR3 totals 16 residues. Germline CDR1 MGHDK, CDR2 SYGVNS. This CDR3 is CASSEWKGPLNTEAFF. In DNA form, the CDR3 reads TGTGCCAGCAGTGAATGGAAGGGGCCGTTGAACACTGAAGCTTTCTTT.

The V and J genes are TRBV2 and TRBJ2-5; TRBD2 aligns across 8 bases. The end of the DNA is better explained by TRBJ2-7, so the J call may be wrong. Germline V gene lookup returns CDR1 SNHLY and CDR2 FYNNEI. The CDR3 contains 13 residues. CDR3 DNA: TGTGCCAGTCGACTAGCGCTCTCCTACGAGCAGTACTTC. This sequence encodes CASRLALSYEQYF.

This rearrangement joins TRBV29-1 to TRBJ2-1, with TRBD2 identical over 8 bases. CDR1 and CDR2 (germline): SQVTM, ANQGSEA. This CDR3 comprises 14 residues. The V segment lost 7 bases and the J segment 1 base; nucleotides outside the gene matches: 6. The CDR3 nucleotides are TGCAGCGCAATACTAGCGGTGTCCTACAATGAGCAGTTCTTC. The encoded protein is CSAILAVSYNEQFF.

J is TRBJ1-2 and V is TRBV27; TRBD1 matches 9 bases. The germline gives CDR1 MNHEY, CDR2 SMNVEV (reference sequence). The CDR3 consists of 17 residues. V dropped 3 bases and J dropped 3; count of bases not matched to a gene: 11. CDR3 bases: TGTGCCAGCAGTTTGTCTTTTCCCGGGACAGGGTACTATGGCTACACCTTC. Protein sequence: CASSLSFPGTGYYGYTF.

The V call is TRBV7-9, the J call TRBJ1-4, with 7 nucleotides matching TRBD1. Trimming took 4 bases from V and 8 from J; bases not matched to a gene: 10. This CDR3 spans 15 amino acids. Germline V lookup: CDR1 SEHNR, CDR2 FQNEAQ (reference sequence). The CDR3 sequence: CASSSRGGGREKLFF. In nucleotides, the CDR3 is TGTGCCAGCAGCTCCCGGGGAGGGGGCAGAGAAAAACTGTTTTTT.

The chain links TRBV5-4 to TRBJ1-5; TRBD1 agrees at 8 bases. This CDR3 comprises 17 residues. Germline CDR1 SGHNT, CDR2 YYREEE (reference sequence). V gave up 0 bases and J gave up 6 bases; unmatched junction bases: 11. The CDR3 DNA reads TGTGCCAGCAGCTTGGTGGCAGGGGGCGCGTTGGGTCAGCCCCAGCATTTT. This translates into CASSLVAGGALGQPQHF.

This clone was seen just once. This specimen includes other DNA sequences encoding the same CDR3. The chain couples TRBV7-9 to TRBJ2-7; no clear D gene. Germline CDR1 is SEHNR and CDR2 is FQNEAQ (reference sequence). The CDR3 spans 13 residues. The V and J ends lost 5 bases and 3 bases respectively, with 11 bases between them. CDR3 sequence reads: CASSPPGDYEQYF. In nucleotides, the CDR3 is TGTGCCAGCAGCCCCCCAGGAGACTACGAGCAGTACTTC.

The V call is TRBV28, the J call TRBJ1-4, with TRBD1 matching over 9 bases. J was trimmed by 4 bases and V by 3 bases; bases with no gene match: 12. This CDR3 contains 18 residues. Per germline, CDR1 MDHEN and CDR2 SYDVKM. The CDR3 coding sequence is TGTGCCAGCAGTTTTGGAGGACAGGGGCATTCGAATAATGAAAAACTGTTTTTT. The encoded protein is CASSFGGQGHSNNEKLFF. The complete variable domain, with remaining parts taken from reference TRBV28 and TRBJ1-4, reads DVKVTQSSRYLVKRTGEKVFLECVQDMDHENMFWYRQDPGLGLRLIYFSYDVKMKEKGDIPEGYSVSREKKERFSLILESASTNQTSMYLCASSFGGQGHSNNEKLFFGSGTQLSVL.

The V and J genes are TRBV6-1 and TRBJ1-5; 8 nucleotides line up with TRBD1. After removal of 10 bases from V and 6 bases from J, the junction contained 8 bases not matched to a gene. This CDR3 comprises 13 residues. Germline values: CDR1 MNHNS, CDR2 SASEGT. The CDR3 DNA is TGTGCCACCCCAGGGGGCTGGGGTCAGCCCCAGCATTTT. Protein: CATPGGWGQPQHF.

J is TRBJ1-1 and V is TRBV6-5; 7 bases are a match to TRBD1. CDR1 is MNHEY and CDR2 is SVGAGI in the germline V gene. The CDR3 length is 14 residues. The trim removed 4 bases at V and 6 bases at J, leaving 8 bases unmatched. Written as DNA, the CDR3 is TGTGCCAGCAGTTCACAGGGGTGGGACGCTGAAGCTTTCTTT. Translation gives CASSSQGWDAEAFF.

The genes are TRBV19 and TRBJ2-1, with unresolved D. CDR3 length: 17 amino acids. V lost 0 bases and J 6 bases, leaving 18 bases between the germline ends. CDR1 and CDR2 from the germline V gene are LNHDA and SQIVND (reference sequence). For the CDR3, the DNA is TGTGCCAGTAGTATAGATTCGGCGCGGTTAAGAATCAATGAGCAGTTCTTC. Translation: CASSIDSARLRINEQFF. The variable domain in full, with the rest retrieved from reference TRBV19 and TRBJ2-1, is DGGITQSPKYLFRKEGQNVTLSCEQNLNHDAMYWYRQDPGQGLRLIYYSQIVNDFQKGDIAEGYSVSREKKESFPLTVTSAQKNPTAFYLCASSIDSARLRINEQFFGPGTRLTVL.